The rows below give T cell receptor beta chains drawn from one sample of a study of T-cell reconstitution after alpha-beta-depleted transplantation in children. TCRdb used MiXCR to reprocess the PCR reads, holding one entry per CDR3 protein. The sample lists approximately 630,000 distinct CDR3 sequences; roughly 14% were seen once. Sequenced material: PBMCs, taken before TCRalphabeta/CD19-depleted stem cell transplant. The source is a girl aged 2 to 10 with congenital amegakaryocytic thrombocytopenia, due to receive a stem cell transplant. Both conserved end residues are part of each CDR3. The D gene is left open where the match is weak. Size values are once, few and many counts, or a class for expanded clones, and some rows have none.

TRBD1	TRBV5-6	TRBJ1-1	many	TGTGCCAGCAGCTTAAAGGGGGCTGGGAAGAACACTGAAGCTTTCTTT	CASSLKGAGKNTEAFF
TRBD2	TRBV7-2	TRBJ2-1	.	TGTGCCAGCAGCCTCCTAGCGGGAGGGCTCTATGAGCAGTTCTTC	CASSLLAGGLYEQFF
TRBD2	TRBV6-5	TRBJ2-1	.	TGTGCCAGCAGTTATGTCCTAAACGGGCTAGCGGGAGTTGAGCAGTTCTTC	CASSYVLNGLAGVEQFF
.	TRBV5-1	TRBJ2-3	many	TGCGCCAGCAGCTCCCCGGCCGGCCGGGGAGTCATAGATACGCAGTATTTT	CASSSPAGRGVIDTQYF
.	TRBV5-1	TRBJ2-7	.	TGCGCCAGCAGCGCCCAACCAGGGAATCGATACGAGCAGTACTTC	CASSAQPGNRYEQYF
TRBD1	TRBV5-1	TRBJ1-2	many	TGCGCCAGCAGCCCTGGGACAGGGAATAACTATGGCTACACCTTC	CASSPGTGNNYGYTF
TRBD1	TRBV5-5	TRBJ1-1	few	TGTGCCAGCAGACAGGGGGTATTAAGCGGTACTGAAGCTTTCTTT	CASRQGVLSGTEAFF
.	TRBV18	TRBJ1-2	.	TGTGCCAGCTCCCTGAGACGGGAGTACTACTATGGCTACACCTTC	CASSLRREYYYGYTF
.	TRBV19	TRBJ1-4	.	TGTGCCAGTAGTGAGCGACGGACCGGTAATGAAAAACTGTTTTTT	CASSERRTGNEKLFF
.	TRBV15	TRBJ2-5	few	TGTGCCACCAGCAGAGATGGAGTGCAAGAGGCCCAGTACTTC	CATSRDGVQEAQYF
.	TRBV18	TRBJ2-1	few	TGTGCCAGCTCACCATCTGGAGACAGAAACAATGAGCAGTTCTTC	CASSPSGDRNNEQFF
TRBD2	TRBV5-6	TRBJ2-7	.	TGTGCCAGCAGCTTGGACCACCCACTAGCGGGAGGTGCCGAGCAGTACTTC	CASSLDHPLAGGAEQYF
.	TRBV4-1	TRBJ2-7	.	TGCGCCAGCAGCCAGGGACGTCAGCACTCCTACGAGCAGTACTTC	CASSQGRQHSYEQYF
TRBD2	TRBV5-1	TRBJ2-2	few	TGCGCCAGCAGCTTGGAGTTAGCGGGAGCGAACACCGGGGAGCTGTTTTTT	CASSLELAGANTGELFF
TRBD1	TRBV10-3	TRBJ2-6	few	TGTGCCATCACCGACGGACAGGGGGCGTTTGGGGCCAACGTCCTGACTTTC	CAITDGQGAFGANVLTF
TRBD2	TRBV5-5	TRBJ2-1	many	TGTGCCAGCAGCGCGAAAGCGGGAACCAACAATGAGCAGTTCTTC	CASSAKAGTNNEQFF
.	TRBV12-3/TRBV12-4	TRBJ2-5	many	TGTGCCAGCAGTGCAGGTTTGGAGACCCAGTACTTC	CASSAGLETQYF
.	TRBV5-1	TRBJ2-5	.	TGCGCCAGCAGCTTCTACGGACAGAATCAAGAGACCCAGTACTTC	CASSFYGQNQETQYF
.	TRBV5-1	TRBJ2-2	few	TGCGCCAGCAGGGGAACAGTGAACACCGGGGAGCTGTTTTTT	CASRGTVNTGELFF
TRBD1	TRBV5-1	TRBJ2-6	.	TGCGCCAGCAGCATCGACAGGGGGCCTGGCTCTGGGGCCAACGTCCTGACTTTC	CASSIDRGPGSGANVLTF
TRBD1	TRBV7-3	TRBJ1-1	few	TGTGCCAGCAGCCCCTACAGGGGGGAGGCCACTGAAGCTTTCTTT	CASSPYRGEATEAFF
.	TRBV18	TRBJ1-1	many	TGTGCCAGCTCACCATCGGGGAGAAGGGAAGCTTTCTTT	CASSPSGRREAFF
TRBD2	TRBV11-2	TRBJ2-5	.	TGTGCCAGCAGCCCAGAGACTAGCGGGAGGGACGAGACCCAGTACTTC	CASSPETSGRDETQYF
TRBD2	TRBV20-1	TRBJ2-7	.	TGCAGTGCTAGAGATATGAGCGGGAGACCATCCGAGCAGTACTTC	CSARDMSGRPSEQYF
TRBD1	TRBV7-9	TRBJ2-6	few	TGTGCCAGCAGCTCTGGGACAGGGCCCTCTGGGGCCAACGTCCTGACTTTC	CASSSGTGPSGANVLTF
.	TRBV7-2	TRBJ2-5	once	TGTGCCAGCAGCTCCCTCGGGGCGGGAAGAGAGACCCAGTACTTC	CASSSLGAGRETQYF
TRBD2	TRBV27	TRBJ2-1	.	TGTGCCAGCAGTTTTTTTCGGGTAGCGGGAGGGAATGAGCAGTTCTTC	CASSFFRVAGGNEQFF
.	TRBV20-1	TRBJ2-1	.	TGCAGTGCTAGCCCCTGGACAGCCAATGAGCAGTTCTTC	CSASPWTANEQFF
.	TRBV27	TRBJ2-5	many	TGTGCCAGCAGACACCGAGAGACCCAGTACTTC	CASRHRETQYF
.	TRBV20-1	TRBJ1-5	many	TGCAGTGCTAGTGACTCAGGGAGATCAAAGCCCCAGCATTTT	CSASDSGRSKPQHF
.	TRBV28	TRBJ2-7	few	TGTGCCAGCAGAGCTTGGGGCGAGCAGTACTTC	CASRAWGEQYF
.	TRBV28	TRBJ2-1	.	TGTGCCAGCAGTTTGGCCTCGAAGTTTCCCTACAATGAGCAGTTCTTC	CASSLASKFPYNEQFF
.	TRBV5-1	TRBJ2-1	many	TGCGCCAGCAGCTTGATCCAGGGAAGCTACAATGAGCAGTTCTTC	CASSLIQGSYNEQFF
.	TRBV28	TRBJ2-7	many	TGTGCCAGCAGCGGACAGTCTACCTACGAGCAGTACTTC	CASSGQSTYEQYF
.	TRBV5-1	TRBJ2-7	many	TGCGCCAGCAGCTTTACGGGAGAGAGGGAGCAGTACTTC	CASSFTGEREQYF
TRBD1	TRBV3-1	TRBJ2-7	many	TGTGCCAGCAGCCAAGGGACAGGGGGATACGAGCAGTACTTC	CASSQGTGGYEQYF
.	TRBV5-1	TRBJ2-7	few	TGCGCCAGCAGCCCCGTGGAGTTCCACTCCTACGAGCAGTACTTC	CASSPVEFHSYEQYF
.	TRBV12-3/TRBV12-4	TRBJ2-4	many	TGTGCCAGCAGAATTACCTGGGAGAACATTCAGTACTTC	CASRITWENIQYF
TRBD1	TRBV20-1	TRBJ2-7	.	TGCAGTGCATGGGACAGGTCCTACGAGCAGTACTTC	CSAWDRSYEQYF
TRBD2	TRBV7-9	TRBJ2-2	once	TGTGCCAGCAGCATCCCAAGCGGGAGTCACCCCGGGGAGCTGTTTTTT	CASSIPSGSHPGELFF
.	TRBV15	TRBJ2-1	many	TGTGCCACCAGCTGGGGACACTTCAATGAGCAGTTCTTC	CATSWGHFNEQFF
TRBD2	TRBV20-1	TRBJ2-2	many	TGCAGTGCTAGATGGCGGCGGCAGCGGGGCACCGGGGAGCTGTTTTTT	CSARWRRQRGTGELFF
TRBD1	TRBV4-1	TRBJ1-2	many	TGCGCCAGCAGCCAAGATGATAGCGTACAGGGGGTCGACTATGGCTACACCTTC	CASSQDDSVQGVDYGYTF
.	TRBV4-1	TRBJ2-2	many	TGCGCCAGCAGCCAAGATTGGGGGACCGGGGAGCTGTTTTTT	CASSQDWGTGELFF
.	TRBV19	TRBJ2-2	.	TGTGCCAGTACGGGCAGACCCAGGAACACCGGGGAGCTGTTTTTT	CASTGRPRNTGELFF
.	TRBV5-1	TRBJ2-1	.	TGCGCCAGCAGCTTAGGCGGGTCGGGGCGAGATTACAATGAGCAGTTCTTC	CASSLGGSGRDYNEQFF
TRBD1	TRBV6-5	TRBJ1-1	few	TGTGCCAGCAGTTGGGACGACAGGGAGCTGAACACTGAAGCTTTCTTT	CASSWDDRELNTEAFF
TRBD2	TRBV28	TRBJ2-1	many	TGTGCCAGCAGTTTGCCGGGACTAGCGGGGATATACAATGAGCAGTTCTTC	CASSLPGLAGIYNEQFF
.	TRBV3-1	TRBJ2-1	few	TGTGCCAGCAGCCAAGATTTCGTCCTAGCCAATGAGCAGTTCTTC	CASSQDFVLANEQFF
.	TRBV5-1	TRBJ2-7	many	TGCGCCAGCAGCTTGGAGGGGAAACACGAGCAGTACTTC	CASSLEGKHEQYF
.	TRBV4-2	TRBJ1-3	few	TGTGCCAGCGGCCGGAGGGGCCAGCGCACCTCTGGAAACACCATATATTTT	CASGRRGQRTSGNTIYF
.	TRBV20-1	TRBJ1-2	many	TGCAGTGCTAGAGATTATAGGGGGAACTATGGCTACACCTTC	CSARDYRGNYGYTF
.	TRBV29-1	TRBJ1-3	once	TGCAGCGTCCTACAGGGTAGCTCTGGAAACACCATATATTTT	CSVLQGSSGNTIYF
.	TRBV12-3/TRBV12-4	TRBJ2-7	.	TGTGCCAGCAGTTTTGCCTTCTACGAGCAGTACTTC	CASSFAFYEQYF
.	TRBV29-1	TRBJ1-2	.	TGCAGCGTTGAAGATGATACTCGCTACACCTTC	CSVEDDTRYTF